This note documents a single T cell receptor beta chain sequence. Its antigen is currently unknown. From its re-call of the 5' RACE reads, TCRdb lists each CDR3 protein once, without DNA. This specimen shows approximately 440,000 distinct CDR3 sequences; the ten leading clones hold approximately 1.5%. The sample belongs to a study of T cells expressing NK-cell markers. Study results and limitations: About 1.0-7.5% of CD8+ T cells in six or seven donors belonged to dominant NKG2C+ clonotypes. The same clonotypes also predominated in the CD3+CD56-NKG2C+ fraction of several donors.

The sample consisted of blood T cells: a sorted CD56 or NKG2C T cell subset, CD4+ or CD8+ T cells, or bulk PBMC T cells (not recorded which). This TCR was sampled from a woman aged 45-65 years in good health.

CDR3 loop: CASSLQAPNEQFF. This chain links TRBV5-6 with TRBJ2-1; TCRdb designates TRBD1, a call that cannot be tested without DNA. CDR1 and CDR2 from the germline V gene are SGHDT and YYEEEE. CDR3 length: 13 amino acids.